The next 21 T cell receptor beta chains were all read from a single sample in a study of cytomegalovirus exposure and HLA in healthy donors. The PCR had 60 Vbeta and 13 Jbeta primers. TCRdb keeps only in-frame clones here, not all; method: immunoSEQ multiplex PCR. This sample carries around 110,000 clones, 9% to 10% of them seen once, and the ten largest clones take 3% to 3.5%. Sequenced sample: PBMCs. Receptors originate from a man aged 25 to 45 in good health and CMV-seronegative.

This clone came up a few times. This chain connects TRBV4-3 to TRBJ1-1, with 7 positions matching TRBD1. The ends lost 5 bases at V and 2 bases at J; junction bases unmatched: 14. This CDR3 is 17 amino acids long. Per the germline V gene, CDR1 is LGHNA and CDR2 is YSLEER. The CDR3 nucleotides are TGCGCCAGCAGCTCCCCCCGGCCGGGACAGAGAAACACTGAAGCTTTCTTT. Its translation is CASSSPRPGQRNTEAFF.

CDR3 sequence (DNA): TGCGCCAGCAGCTCCGAATCCGGGACAGGCGGCGTAGGGGATATCGATCAGCCCCAGCATTTT. Protein sequence: CASSSESGTGGVGDIDQPQHF. This chain links TRBV5-1 with TRBJ1-5, with 8 positions matching TRBD1. Germline-derived CDR1 and CDR2 are SGHRS and YFSETQ. The CDR3 contains 21 residues. The V gene end was trimmed by 3 bases and the J gene end by 5 bases; junction bases not matched to a gene: 25.

The chain carries TRBV6-1 and TRBJ1-2; no clear D gene. Germline CDR1 reads MNHNS; CDR2 reads SASEGT. Trimming left V 1 base short and J 4 bases short, with 16 bases between. There are 16 residues in the CDR3. The CDR3 here is CASSEGWVRESYGYTF. For the CDR3, the DNA is TGTGCCAGCAGTGAAGGGTGGGTAAGGGAGAGCTATGGCTACACCTTC.

The chain joins TRBV5-1 to TRBJ1-1; the match to TRBD1 covers 7 bases. The germline gives CDR1 SGHRS, CDR2 YFSETQ. The CDR3 spans 14 residues. Germline trimming cut 1 base from V and 4 bases from J; bases unmatched to any gene: 4. This CDR3 reads CASSLRQGFTEAFF. For the CDR3, the DNA is TGCGCCAGCAGCTTGAGACAGGGATTCACTGAAGCTTTCTTT.

This clone was found many times. For the CDR3, the DNA is TGTGCCAGCAGTGAAGCGCAGGGGTCTGGGGCCAACGTCCTGACTTTC. Translating it yields CASSEAQGSGANVLTF. V gene TRBV6-1 combines with J gene TRBJ2-6; perhaps TRBD1 as D (6 bases). Germline assignment: CDR1 MNHNS and CDR2 SASEGT. The ends were cut back, 0 bases at V and 1 base at J, with 7 bases in the middle. The CDR3 spans 16 residues.

This clone showed up just a few times. Likely a read error: the CDR3 ends without its conserved phenylalanine or tryptophan. The DNA is omitted, as the CDR3 cannot be located on it reliably, and the CDR3 follows TCRdb's listing. The chain combines TRBV29-1 with TRBJ1-4; the table gives TRBD1 as D, unverified against the DNA. 14 amino acids form the CDR3, both terminal residues included. The germline V gene has CDR1 SQVTM and CDR2 ANQGSEA. The CDR3 here is CSVEVGGTNEKMFL.

This clone was observed a handful of times. The rearrangement uses TRBV6-6 and TRBJ1-1; tentatively, D is TRBD1 (6 bases). CDR1 is MNHNY and CDR2 is SVGAGI in the germline V gene (reference sequence). This CDR3 comprises 14 residues. The V and J ends lost 6 bases and 2 bases respectively, with 13 bases between them. This chain's CDR3 is CASRVDSHNTEAFF. CDR3 bases: TGTGCCAGCAGGGTGGACAGTCATAACACTGAAGCTTTCTTT.

This sequence joins TRBV5-1 and TRBJ1-3; D not resolved. The CDR3 totals 13 residues. Germline V gene lookup returns CDR1 SGHRS and CDR2 YFSETQ. The V gene lost 5 bases and the J gene lost 2 bases, with 8 bases spanning the gap. The CDR3 DNA reads TGCGCCAGCAGTGGACTTACTGGAAACACCATATATTTT. This encodes CASSGLTGNTIYF.

The chain recombines TRBV18 with TRBJ2-6; TRBD1 agrees at 8 bases. CDR1 is KGHSH, CDR2 LQKENI, per germline. This CDR3 is 18 amino acids long. After removal of 2 bases from V and 1 base from J, the junction contained 7 bases not matched to a gene. The CDR3 loop is CASSPWAGGKSGANVLTF. The CDR3 coding sequence is TGTGCCAGCTCACCATGGGCAGGGGGCAAATCTGGGGCCAACGTCCTGACTTTC.

This chain connects TRBV7-9 to TRBJ1-1; D is uncertain. The ends were cut back, 2 bases at V and 0 bases at J, with 4 bases in the middle. Germline values: CDR1 SEHNR, CDR2 FQNEAQ (reference sequence). This CDR3 contains 13 residues. The CDR3 spells CASSLLMNTEAFF. The CDR3, as DNA: TGTGCCAGCAGCTTATTAATGAACACTGAAGCTTTCTTT.

The chain joins TRBV5-4 to TRBJ2-2; TRBD2 might be the D (5 bases). Germline values: CDR1 SGHNT, CDR2 YYREEE (reference sequence). This CDR3 is 14 amino acids long. Trimming shortened V by 7 bases and J by 4 bases, and 14 bases separated the two germline ends. The CDR3 protein is CASGPGWGTGELFF. CDR3 bases: TGTGCCAGCGGCCCGGGGTGGGGCACCGGGGAGCTGTTTTTT.

There are a few counts of this clone. This chain uses TRBV25-1 with TRBJ1-1; D is possibly TRBD1 (5 bases). From germline, CDR1 is MGHDK and CDR2 SYGVNS. V was trimmed by 7 bases and J by 4 bases, leaving 16 bases between them. The CDR3 consists of 14 residues. CDR3 sequence: CASMSGGSGTEAFF. The CDR3 DNA reads TGTGCCAGCATGTCGGGGGGGTCGGGCACTGAAGCTTTCTTT.

The rearrangement links TRBV10-2 to TRBJ1-1; 7 bases agree with TRBD1. Unmatched junction bases numbered 7, after V lost 9 bases and J lost 0 bases. The CDR3 contains 14 residues. Germline loops: CDR1 WSHSY, CDR2 SAAADI. CDR3 in amino acids: CASRWGQMNTEAFF. Here the CDR3 DNA reads TGCGCCAGTCGTTGGGGACAGATGAACACTGAAGCTTTCTTT.

This clone has a handful of counts. This chain joins TRBV4-1 and TRBJ2-6, with no clear D. Trimming took 0 bases from V and 0 from J, leaving 3 bases between them. CDR1 and CDR2 (germline): MGHRA, YSYEKL. CDR3 length: 15 amino acids. This chain's CDR3 is CASSQEYSGANVLTF. The CDR3 nucleotides read TGCGCCAGCAGCCAAGAGTACTCTGGGGCCAACGTCCTGACTTTC.

Only a few counts were recorded for this clone. The chain carries TRBV12-5 and TRBJ2-2; 9 bases fit TRBD2. Losses at the gene ends were 2 bases for V and 1 base for J; bases not matched to a gene: 8. Germline CDR1 LGHNT, CDR2 FRNRAP. The CDR3 totals 18 residues. The CDR3 here is CASGLPRAGGQNTGELFF. CDR3 bases: TGTGCTAGTGGTTTGCCCAGGGCGGGAGGGCAGAACACCGGGGAGCTGTTTTTT.

This chain joins TRBV28 and TRBJ1-5; 7 bases are a match to TRBD1. Germline V gene sequence: CDR1 MDHEN, CDR2 SYDVKM. V was clipped by 5 bases and J by 0 bases; unmatched bases: 10. The CDR3 spans 17 residues. The CDR3 loop is CASSQRWDRRSNQPQHF. CDR3 nucleotide sequence: TGTGCCAGCAGTCAAAGATGGGACAGACGTAGCAATCAGCCCCAGCATTTT. Variable domain in full (rest from reference TRBV28 and TRBJ1-5): DVKVTQSSRYLVKRTGEKVFLECVQDMDHENMFWYRQDPGLGLRLIYFSYDVKMKEKGDIPEGYSVSREKKERFSLILESASTNQTSMYLCASSQRWDRRSNQPQHFGDGTRLSIL.

The chain couples TRBV28 to TRBJ2-5; a possible D gene is TRBD2 (5 bases). Trimming stripped 3 bases from V and 5 bases from J, with 13 bases between. CDR1 MDHEN and CDR2 SYDVKM come from the germline V gene. CDR3 length: 14 amino acids. This chain's CDR3 is CASSFRERRETQYF. The CDR3 DNA reads TGTGCCAGCAGTTTTCGGGAAAGGAGGGAGACCCAGTACTTC. Filled out from reference TRBV28 and TRBJ2-5, the complete variable domain reads DVKVTQSSRYLVKRTGEKVFLECVQDMDHENMFWYRQDPGLGLRLIYFSYDVKMKEKGDIPEGYSVSREKKERFSLILESASTNQTSMYLCASSFRERRETQYFGPGTRLLVL.

This clone was counted between two and nine times. V and J are TRBV5-4 and TRBJ2-2; 10 nucleotides agree with TRBD2. With V trimmed by 2 bases and J by 6 bases, 7 bases remained unmatched. The CDR3 is 16 amino acids. Germline-derived CDR1 and CDR2 are SGHNT and YYREEE (reference sequence). The CDR3 DNA reads TGTGCCAGCAGCTTCCAAGCGGGAGGGGGTCCCGGGGAGCTGTTTTTT. This gives the protein CASSFQAGGGPGELFF.

The chain has TRBV12-5 and TRBJ2-7, with TRBD1 identical over 8 bases. CDR1 is LGHNT and CDR2 is FRNRAP in the germline V gene. V was pared by 1 base and J by 1 base, with 3 bases of the junction left unmatched. The CDR3 spans 15 residues. CDR3 bases: TGTGCTAGTGGTTTGGAGCAGGGGGCGTCCTACGAGCAGTACTTC. This gives the protein CASGLEQGASYEQYF.

The gene calls are TRBV27 and TRBJ1-5; D gene unclear. Trimming removed 8 bases from V and 5 bases from J, with 19 bases in between. CDR3 size: 15 residues. CDR1 MNHEY and CDR2 SMNVEV come from the germline V gene (reference sequence). The CDR3 protein is CASAARRGLDQPQHF. The CDR3 DNA sequence: TGTGCCAGCGCGGCTCGCCGAGGGCTGGATCAGCCCCAGCATTTT.

This chain links TRBV27 with TRBJ2-7, with 7 bases that match TRBD1. Germline V CDR1 and CDR2: MNHEY, SMNVEV (reference sequence). The CDR3 spans 15 residues. After removal of 3 bases from V and 4 bases from J, the junction contained 9 bases not matched to a gene. In DNA, the CDR3 is TGTGCCAGCAGTTTTTGGGGGACAGTCGGATACGAGCAGTACTTC. Encoded protein: CASSFWGTVGYEQYF.